These 12 T cell receptor beta chains were all obtained from the same sample, sequenced in a study of blood T cell repertoires in COVID-19. This table comes from immunoSEQ multiplex PCR, and its TCRdb copy is limited to in-frame clones, with some not included. The sample records roughly 200,000 clones, around 80% being singletons. The specimen was peripheral blood. These receptors all stem from a human donor in a cohort sampled during active COVID-19.

The table lists this clone with many counts. The chain joins TRBV2 to TRBJ1-5; D is perhaps TRBD1 (5 bases). Trimming cost V 4 bases and J 0 bases, with 7 bases left between them. The CDR3 is 14 residues long. Germline V gives CDR1 SNHLY, CDR2 FYNNEI. The DNA of the CDR3 is TGTGCCAGCAGTGTGGGGGGTAGCAATCAGCCCCAGCATTTT. Encoded protein: CASSVGGSNQPQHF.

The chain couples TRBV6-5 to TRBJ2-5; possible D gene TRBD2, 6 bases. V shed 7 bases and J shed 5 bases, with 14 bases lying between them. In germline, CDR1 is MNHEY, CDR2 SVGAGI. The CDR3 consists of 13 residues. CDR3 residues: CASKYGGWETQYF. In DNA, the CDR3 is TGTGCCAGCAAATACGGGGGTTGGGAGACCCAGTACTTC.

CDR3 sequence: CASSDRDDQHF. CDR3 in DNA: TGTGCCAGCAGTGACAGGGATGATCAGCATTTT. The chain has TRBV28 and TRBJ1-5, with 7 bases lining up with TRBD1. Germline CDR1 reads MDHEN; CDR2 reads SYDVKM. V was clipped by 5 bases and J by 13 bases; unmatched bases: 5. CDR3 length: 11 amino acids.

The V call is TRBV15, the J call TRBJ2-7; 14 bases are shared with TRBD2. V shed 5 bases and J 3 bases; nucleotides not matched to a gene: 9. This CDR3 contains 17 residues. Germline CDR1 and CDR2: LNHNV and YYDKDF (reference sequence). The CDR3 is CATSGGTSGSWDYEQYF. CDR3 sequence (DNA): TGTGCCACCAGCGGCGGGACTAGCGGGAGCTGGGACTACGAGCAGTACTTC. The variable domain in full, with the rest retrieved from reference TRBV15 and TRBJ2-7, is DAMVIQNPRYQVTQFGKPVTLSCSQTLNHNVMYWYQQKSSQAPKLLFHYYDKDFNNEADTPDNFQSRRPNTSFCFLDIRSPGLGDTAMYLCATSGGTSGSWDYEQYFGPGTRLTVT.

The genes are TRBV19 and TRBJ1-6; unclear D gene. CDR1 LNHDA and CDR2 SQIVND come from the germline V gene (reference sequence). V was clipped by 3 bases and J by 5 bases, with 11 bases between them. The CDR3 sequence is 15 residues long. The DNA of the CDR3 is TGTGCCAGTAGTATTGGGCCCGGGAATAATTCACCCCTCCACTTT. This gives the protein CASSIGPGNNSPLHF.

The V call is TRBV4-1, the J call TRBJ2-5; 13 bases line up with TRBD2. CDR1 and CDR2 (germline): MGHRA, YSYEKL. This CDR3 region has 16 residues. The V and J ends lost 4 bases and 5 bases, in that order; junction bases with no gene match: 7. CDR3 in DNA: TGCGCCAGCAGCCCCACTAGCGGGAGGGATATTGAGACCCAGTACTTC. Residues: CASSPTSGRDIETQYF.

The CDR3 region has the DNA TGCGCCAGCAGCCAAGTTGATGACAGGATCTACGAGCAGTACTTC. It encodes CASSQVDDRIYEQYF. The genes are TRBV4-1 and TRBJ2-7; D perhaps matches TRBD1 (6 bases). Germline V gene data show CDR1 as MGHRA and CDR2 as YSYEKL. The CDR3 has 15 residues. The V and J ends lost 1 base and 3 bases respectively, with 13 bases between them.

The chain combines TRBV5-3 with TRBJ2-4, with a possible D match to TRBD2 (6 bases). TRBV5-3 is given ORF status, its function remaining uncertain. There are 15 residues in the CDR3. V shed 10 bases and J shed 3 bases, with 20 bases lying between them. The CDR3 loop is CASDGVADNKNIQYF. The CDR3 region has the DNA TGTGCCTCAGACGGGGTAGCGGATAACAAAAACATTCAGTACTTC.

This chain joins TRBV6-6 and TRBJ2-7; D gene uncertain. The CDR3 has 15 residues. The germline CDR1 and CDR2 sequences are MNHNY and SVGAGI (reference sequence). V lost 0 bases and J lost 0, with 9 bases in between. The CDR3 sequence: CASSYSFDSSYEQYF. The CDR3 DNA follows: TGTGCCAGCAGTTACTCTTTCGATAGCTCCTACGAGCAGTACTTC.

The chain carries TRBV9 and TRBJ2-1, with 8 bases aligning to TRBD2. From germline, CDR1 is SGDLS and CDR2 YYNGEE. Losses at the gene ends were 0 bases for V and 4 bases for J; bases not matched to a gene: 6. The CDR3 runs to 16 residues. Here the CDR3 DNA reads TGTGCCAGCAGCGTAGGGGGGCTAGCGGGTTACAATGAGCAGTTCTTC. This gives the protein CASSVGGLAGYNEQFF.

The V call is TRBV25-1, the J call TRBJ2-1; D remains ambiguous. The CDR3 is 14 amino acids. CDR1 MGHDK and CDR2 SYGVNS come from the germline V gene. V was trimmed by 1 base and J by 4 bases, leaving 8 bases between them. The CDR3 loop is CASSESRQYNEQFF. The CDR3 DNA sequence: TGTGCCAGCAGTGAATCGAGGCAGTACAATGAGCAGTTCTTC.

V usage is TRBV6-5 and J usage is TRBJ2-2; 8 bases agree with TRBD1. The germline CDR1 and CDR2 sequences are MNHEY and SVGAGI. CDR3 length: 14 residues. After removal of 10 bases from V and 2 bases from J, the junction contained 6 bases not matched to a gene. CDR3 sequence (DNA): TGTGCCACCTCCGGGACAGGAAACACCGGGGAGCTGTTTTTT. It translates to CATSGTGNTGELFF.